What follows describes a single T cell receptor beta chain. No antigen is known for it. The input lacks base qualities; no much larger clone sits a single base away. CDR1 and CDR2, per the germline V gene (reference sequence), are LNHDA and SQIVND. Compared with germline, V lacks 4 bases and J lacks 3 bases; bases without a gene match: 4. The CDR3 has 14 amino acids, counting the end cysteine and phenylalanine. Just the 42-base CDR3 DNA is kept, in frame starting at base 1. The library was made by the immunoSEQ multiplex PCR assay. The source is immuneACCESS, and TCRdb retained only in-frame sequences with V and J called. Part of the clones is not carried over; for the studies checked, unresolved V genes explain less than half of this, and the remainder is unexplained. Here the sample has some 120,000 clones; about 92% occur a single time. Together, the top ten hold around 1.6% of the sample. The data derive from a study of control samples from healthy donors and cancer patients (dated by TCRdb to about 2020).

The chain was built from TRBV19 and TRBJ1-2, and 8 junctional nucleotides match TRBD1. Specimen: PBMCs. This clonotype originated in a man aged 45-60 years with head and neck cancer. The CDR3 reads CASSTRTGYYGYTF. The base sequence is TGTGCCAGTAGTACCCGGACAGGGTACTATGGCTACACCTTC.